This T cell receptor beta chain was documented in a study of blood T cell repertoires in COVID-19. Generated by immunoSEQ multiplex PCR, the TCRdb table keeps only in-frame clones and is missing some. This sample yields 200,000 to 250,000 clones, of which approximately 85% are seen a single time; 2.4% belongs to the top ten. Looked up from germline, CDR1 is LGHDT and CDR2 is YNNKEL (reference sequence). The CDR3 has 15 amino acids. Trimming took off 1 base at V and 5 bases at J, with 12 bases between the two ends. Enrollment of patients from Seattle took place during active infection, with longitudinal follow-up.

This sequence joins TRBV3-1 (or the pseudogene TRBV3-2) and TRBJ1-5; TRBD1 might be the D (5 bases). The sequence derives from a woman aged 70 to 79 with COVID-19, enrolled during active disease. Material for sequencing was peripheral blood. The CDR3 is CASSQAQGLDQPQHF. The DNA for the CDR3 is TGTGCCAGCAGCCAAGCGCAGGGATTGGATCAGCCCCAGCATTTT.